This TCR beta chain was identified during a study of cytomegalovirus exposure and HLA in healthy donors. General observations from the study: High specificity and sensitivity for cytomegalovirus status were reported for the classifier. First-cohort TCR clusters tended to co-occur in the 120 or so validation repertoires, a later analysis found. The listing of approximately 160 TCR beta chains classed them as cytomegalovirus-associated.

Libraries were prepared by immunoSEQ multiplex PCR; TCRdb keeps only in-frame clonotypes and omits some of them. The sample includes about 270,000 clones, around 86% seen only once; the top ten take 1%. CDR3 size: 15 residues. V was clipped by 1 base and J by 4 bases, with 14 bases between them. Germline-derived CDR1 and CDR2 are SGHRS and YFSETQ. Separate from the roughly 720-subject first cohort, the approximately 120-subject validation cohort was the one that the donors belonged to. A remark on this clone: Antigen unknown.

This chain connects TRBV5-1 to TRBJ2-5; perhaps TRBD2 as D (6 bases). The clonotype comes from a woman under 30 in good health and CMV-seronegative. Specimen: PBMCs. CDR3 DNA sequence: TGCGCCAGCAGCTTGTCTGGGGGAGGACGAGAGACCCAGTACTTC. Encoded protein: CASSLSGGGRETQYF.